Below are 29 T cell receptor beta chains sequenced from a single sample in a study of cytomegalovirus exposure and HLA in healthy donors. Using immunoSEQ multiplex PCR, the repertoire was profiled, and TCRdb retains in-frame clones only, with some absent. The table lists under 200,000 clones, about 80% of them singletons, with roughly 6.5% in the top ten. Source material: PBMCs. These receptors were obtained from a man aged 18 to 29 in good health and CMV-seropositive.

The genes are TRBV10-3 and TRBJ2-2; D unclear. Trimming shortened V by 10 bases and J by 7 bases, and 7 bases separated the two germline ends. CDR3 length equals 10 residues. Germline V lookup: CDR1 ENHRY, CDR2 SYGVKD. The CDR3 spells CATQDGELFF. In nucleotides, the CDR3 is TGTGCCACCCAGGACGGGGAGCTGTTTTTT.

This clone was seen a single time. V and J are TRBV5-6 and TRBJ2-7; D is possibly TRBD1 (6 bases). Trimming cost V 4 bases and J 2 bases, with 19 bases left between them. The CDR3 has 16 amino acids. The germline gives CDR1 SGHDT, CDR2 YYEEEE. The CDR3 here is CASSPLVGQPAYEQYF. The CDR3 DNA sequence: TGTGCCAGCAGCCCGCTGGTCGGACAGCCAGCCTACGAGCAGTACTTC.

CDR3 sequence: CAWIRPGQGRYNEQFF. The DNA for the CDR3 is TGTGCCTGGATTAGACCGGGACAAGGGAGATACAATGAGCAGTTCTTC. The chain carries TRBV30 and TRBJ2-1, with D perhaps matching TRBD1 (6 bases). The V gene's germline CDR1 is GTSNPN and CDR2 SVGIG (reference sequence). This CDR3 is built from 16 residues. V lost 4 bases and J 4 bases, leaving 20 bases between the germline ends.

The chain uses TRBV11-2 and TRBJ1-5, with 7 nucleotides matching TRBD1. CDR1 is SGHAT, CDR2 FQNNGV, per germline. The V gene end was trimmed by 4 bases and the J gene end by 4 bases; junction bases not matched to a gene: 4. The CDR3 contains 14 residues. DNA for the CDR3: TGTGCCAGCAGCTGGGACAGAGATAATCAGCCCCAGCATTTT. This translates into CASSWDRDNQPQHF.

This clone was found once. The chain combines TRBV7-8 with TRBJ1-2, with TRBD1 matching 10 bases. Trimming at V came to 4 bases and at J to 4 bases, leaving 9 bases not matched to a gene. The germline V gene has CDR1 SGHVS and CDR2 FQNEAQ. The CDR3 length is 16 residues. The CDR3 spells CASSSYPGQGIYGYTF. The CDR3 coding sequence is TGTGCCAGCAGCTCGTACCCGGGACAGGGGATCTATGGCTACACCTTC.

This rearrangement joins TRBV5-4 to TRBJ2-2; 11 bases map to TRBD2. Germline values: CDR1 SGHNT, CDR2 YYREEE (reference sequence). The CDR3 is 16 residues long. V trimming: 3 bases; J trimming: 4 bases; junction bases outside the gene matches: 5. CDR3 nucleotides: TGTGCCAGCAGCTCACTAGCGGGAGTTCCCACCGGGGAGCTGTTTTTT. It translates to CASSSLAGVPTGELFF.

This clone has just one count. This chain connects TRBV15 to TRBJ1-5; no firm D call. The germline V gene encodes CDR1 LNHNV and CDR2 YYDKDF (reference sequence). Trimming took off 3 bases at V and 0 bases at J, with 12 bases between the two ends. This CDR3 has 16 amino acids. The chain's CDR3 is CATSSEPGYSNQPQHF. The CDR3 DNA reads TGTGCCACCAGCAGCGAACCGGGGTATAGCAATCAGCCCCAGCATTTT.

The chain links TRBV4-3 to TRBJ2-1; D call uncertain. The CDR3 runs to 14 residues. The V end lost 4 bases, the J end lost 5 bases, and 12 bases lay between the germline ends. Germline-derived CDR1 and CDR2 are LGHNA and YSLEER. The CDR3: CASSRYSSHNEQFF. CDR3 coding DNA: TGCGCCAGCAGCCGATACAGTTCTCACAATGAGCAGTTCTTC.

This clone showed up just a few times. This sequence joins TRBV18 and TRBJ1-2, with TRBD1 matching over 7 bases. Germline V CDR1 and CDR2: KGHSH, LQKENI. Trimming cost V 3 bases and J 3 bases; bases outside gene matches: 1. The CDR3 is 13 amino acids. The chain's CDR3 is CASSPGTDYGYTF. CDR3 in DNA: TGTGCCAGCTCACCTGGGACAGACTATGGCTACACCTTC.

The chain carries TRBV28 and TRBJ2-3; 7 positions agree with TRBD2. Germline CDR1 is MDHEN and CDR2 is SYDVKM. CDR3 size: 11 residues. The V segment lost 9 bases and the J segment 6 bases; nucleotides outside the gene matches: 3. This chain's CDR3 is CASDGRDTQYF. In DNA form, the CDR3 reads TGTGCCAGTGACGGGAGGGATACGCAGTATTTT.

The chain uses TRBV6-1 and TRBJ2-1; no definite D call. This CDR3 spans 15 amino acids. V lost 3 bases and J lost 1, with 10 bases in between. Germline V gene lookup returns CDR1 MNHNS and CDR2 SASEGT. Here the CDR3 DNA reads TGTGCCAGCAGTGATGGAGCTGAGTCCTACAATGAGCAGTTCTTC. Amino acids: CASSDGAESYNEQFF.

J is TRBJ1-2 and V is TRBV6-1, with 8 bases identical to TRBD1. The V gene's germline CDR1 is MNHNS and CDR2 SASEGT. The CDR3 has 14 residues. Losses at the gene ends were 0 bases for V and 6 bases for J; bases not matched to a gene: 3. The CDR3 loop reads CASSEAADRDGYTF. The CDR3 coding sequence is TGTGCCAGCAGTGAAGCTGCGGACAGGGATGGCTACACCTTC.

This CDR3 is CASSIVQGRDQPQHF. In DNA, the CDR3 is TGTGCCAGCAGTATCGTACAGGGAAGGGATCAGCCCCAGCATTTT. This sequence joins TRBV7-2 and TRBJ1-5; D is perhaps TRBD1 (6 bases). Deletions cut 6 bases from V and 5 bases from J, with 17 bases between. CDR1 and CDR2 (germline): SGHTA, FQGNSA. This CDR3 region has 15 residues.

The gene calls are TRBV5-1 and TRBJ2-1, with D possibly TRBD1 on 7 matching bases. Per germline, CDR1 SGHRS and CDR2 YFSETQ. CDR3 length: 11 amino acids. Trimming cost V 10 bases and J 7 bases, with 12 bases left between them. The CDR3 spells CASRGVNEQFF. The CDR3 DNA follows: TGCGCCTCCAGGGGGGTGAATGAGCAGTTCTTC.

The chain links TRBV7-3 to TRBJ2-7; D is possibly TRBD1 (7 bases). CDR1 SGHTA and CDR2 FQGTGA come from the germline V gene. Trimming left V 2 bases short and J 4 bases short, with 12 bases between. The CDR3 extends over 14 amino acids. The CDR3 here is CASSLGGTAYEQYF. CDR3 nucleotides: TGTGCCAGCAGCTTAGGGGGGACAGCTTACGAGCAGTACTTC. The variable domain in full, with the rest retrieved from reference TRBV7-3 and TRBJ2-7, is GAGVSQTPSNKVTEKGKYVELRCDPISGHTALYWYRQSLGQGPEFLIYFQGTGAADDSGLPNDRFFAVRPEGSVSTLKIQRTERGDSAVYLCASSLGGTAYEQYFGPGTRLTVT.

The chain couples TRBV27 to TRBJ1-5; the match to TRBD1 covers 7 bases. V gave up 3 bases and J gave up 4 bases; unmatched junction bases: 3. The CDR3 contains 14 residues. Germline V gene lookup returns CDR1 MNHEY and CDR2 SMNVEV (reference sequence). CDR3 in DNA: TGTGCCAGCAGTTTGACAGGGCTAAATCAGCCCCAGCATTTT. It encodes CASSLTGLNQPQHF.

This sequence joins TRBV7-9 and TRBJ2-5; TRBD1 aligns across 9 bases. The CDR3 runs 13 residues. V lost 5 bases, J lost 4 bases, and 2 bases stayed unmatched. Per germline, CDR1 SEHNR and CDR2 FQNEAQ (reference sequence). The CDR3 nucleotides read TGTGCCAGCAGCCAGGACAGGGGAGAGACCCAGTACTTC. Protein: CASSQDRGETQYF.

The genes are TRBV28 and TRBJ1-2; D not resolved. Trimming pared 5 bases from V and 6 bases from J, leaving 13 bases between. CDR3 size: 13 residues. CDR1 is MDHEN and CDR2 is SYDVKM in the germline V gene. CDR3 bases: TGTGCCAGCAGTCTCGTTCTTCAGAATGGCTACACCTTC. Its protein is CASSLVLQNGYTF.

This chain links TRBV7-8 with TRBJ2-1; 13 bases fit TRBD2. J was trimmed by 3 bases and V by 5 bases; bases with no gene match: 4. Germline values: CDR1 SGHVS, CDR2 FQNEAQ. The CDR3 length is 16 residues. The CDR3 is CASSPRLAGGYNEQFF. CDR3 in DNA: TGTGCCAGCAGCCCTCGACTAGCGGGAGGCTACAATGAGCAGTTCTTC.

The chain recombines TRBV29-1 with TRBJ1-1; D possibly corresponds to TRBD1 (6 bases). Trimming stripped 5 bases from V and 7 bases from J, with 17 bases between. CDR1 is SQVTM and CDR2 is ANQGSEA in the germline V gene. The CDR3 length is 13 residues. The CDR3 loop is CSVPKGGWGEAFF. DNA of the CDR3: TGCAGCGTTCCTAAAGGGGGATGGGGTGAAGCTTTCTTT.

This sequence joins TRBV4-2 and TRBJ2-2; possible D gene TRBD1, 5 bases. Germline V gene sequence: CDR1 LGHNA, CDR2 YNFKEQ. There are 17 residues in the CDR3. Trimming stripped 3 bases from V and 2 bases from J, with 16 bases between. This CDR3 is CASSQEPPGHNTGELFF. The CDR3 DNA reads TGTGCCAGCAGCCAGGAGCCCCCCGGACACAACACCGGGGAGCTGTTTTTT.

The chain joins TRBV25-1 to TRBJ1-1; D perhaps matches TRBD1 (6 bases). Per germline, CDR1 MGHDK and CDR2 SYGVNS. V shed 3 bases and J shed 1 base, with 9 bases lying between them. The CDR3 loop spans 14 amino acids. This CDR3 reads CASSERGRNTEAFF. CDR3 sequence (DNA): TGTGCCAGCAGTGAGCGGGGGCGGAACACTGAAGCTTTCTTT.

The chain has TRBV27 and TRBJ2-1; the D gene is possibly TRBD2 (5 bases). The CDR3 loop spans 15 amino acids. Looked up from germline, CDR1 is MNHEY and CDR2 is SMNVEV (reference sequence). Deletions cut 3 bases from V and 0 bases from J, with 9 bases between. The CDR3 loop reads CASSLIASSYNEQFF. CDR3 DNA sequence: TGTGCCAGCAGTTTGATAGCGAGCTCCTACAATGAGCAGTTCTTC.

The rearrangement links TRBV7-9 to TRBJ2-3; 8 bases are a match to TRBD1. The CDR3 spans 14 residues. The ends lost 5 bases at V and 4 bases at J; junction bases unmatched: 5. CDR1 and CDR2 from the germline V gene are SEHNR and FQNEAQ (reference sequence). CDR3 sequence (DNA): TGTGCCAGCAGCCCCGAGACAGGGGCAGATACGCAGTATTTT. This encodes CASSPETGADTQYF.

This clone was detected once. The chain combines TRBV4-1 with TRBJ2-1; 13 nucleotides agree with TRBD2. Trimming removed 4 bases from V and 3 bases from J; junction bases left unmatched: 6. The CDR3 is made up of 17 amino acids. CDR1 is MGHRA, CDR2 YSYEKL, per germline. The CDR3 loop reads CASSLYGLAGDYNEQFF. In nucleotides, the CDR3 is TGCGCCAGCAGCCTCTACGGACTAGCGGGGGACTACAATGAGCAGTTCTTC.

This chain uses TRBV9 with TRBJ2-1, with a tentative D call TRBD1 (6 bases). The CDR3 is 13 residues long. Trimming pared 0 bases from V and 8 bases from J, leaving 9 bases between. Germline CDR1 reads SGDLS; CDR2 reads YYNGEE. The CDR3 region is CASSVGRGDEQFF. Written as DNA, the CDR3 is TGTGCCAGCAGCGTAGGCAGGGGCGATGAGCAGTTCTTC.

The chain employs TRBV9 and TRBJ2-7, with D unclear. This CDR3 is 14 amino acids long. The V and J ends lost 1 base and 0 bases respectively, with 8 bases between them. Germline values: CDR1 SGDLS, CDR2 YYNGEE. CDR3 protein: CASSVSGGSYEQYF. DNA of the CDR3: TGTGCCAGCAGCGTATCCGGTGGCTCCTACGAGCAGTACTTC. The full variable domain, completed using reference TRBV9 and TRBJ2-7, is DSGVTQTPKHLITATGQRVTLRCSPRSGDLSVYWYQQSLDQGLQFLIQYYNGEERAKGNILERFSAQQFPDLHSELNLSSLELGDSALYFCASSVSGGSYEQYFGPGTRLTVT.

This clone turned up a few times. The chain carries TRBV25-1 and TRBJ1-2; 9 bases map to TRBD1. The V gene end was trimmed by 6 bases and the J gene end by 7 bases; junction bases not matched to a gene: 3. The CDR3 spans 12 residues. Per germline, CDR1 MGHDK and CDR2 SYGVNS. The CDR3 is CASSKTGGGYTF. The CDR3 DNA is TGTGCCAGCAGCAAGACAGGGGGTGGCTACACCTTC.

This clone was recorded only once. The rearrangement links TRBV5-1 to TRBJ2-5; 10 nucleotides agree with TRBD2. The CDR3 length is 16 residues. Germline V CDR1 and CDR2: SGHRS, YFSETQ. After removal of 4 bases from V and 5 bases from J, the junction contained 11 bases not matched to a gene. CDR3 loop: CASSLGSSGSGETQYF. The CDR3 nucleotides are TGCGCCAGCAGCCTGGGGTCTAGCGGGAGTGGGGAGACCCAGTACTTC.